A selection of T cell receptor beta chains follows, all from one sample in a study of T cell responses to AZD1222 COVID-19 vaccine. Clones were sequenced by immunoSEQ multiplex PCR, and TCRdb holds only the in-frame ones, with some missing. The repertoire consists of about 99,000 clones, with just over 90% occurring once and the leading ten covering about an eighth. The sample in question was peripheral blood, obtained on day 0 of AZD1222 vaccination. The receptors derive from an adult in good health. Both conserved end residues are part of each CDR3. The D gene is left open where the match is weak. The size entry is marked missing in some rows and otherwise reads once, few, many or a size class.

J	length	V	size	D	DNA	CDR3
TRBJ1-2	15	TRBV21-1	.	.	TGTGCCAGCAGCAAAGCATCTTCAGGGGGGTGGGGCTACACCTTC	CASSKASSGGWGYTF
TRBJ2-3	14	TRBV7-3	.	.	TGTGCCAGCAGCTCTGGGGGAATCACAGATACGCAGTATTTT	CASSSGGITDTQYF
TRBJ2-2	15	TRBV27	.	.	TGTGCCAGCTCCCCGCAGGGCATATTCACCGGGGAGCTGTTTTTT	CASSPQGIFTGELFF
TRBJ1-1	17	TRBV11-2	.	.	TGTGCCAGCAGCTTAGGGGGCTTAACAGGATTTCTCACTGAAGCTTTCTTT	CASSLGGLTGFLTEAFF
TRBJ1-1	14	TRBV10-3	.	.	TGTGCCATCAGTGAGGGTATATTGGGCACTGAAGCTTTCTTT	CAISEGILGTEAFF
TRBJ1-5	19	TRBV6-2/TRBV6-3	.	TRBD1	TGTGCCAGCAGTCTTGGACAGGGGGTAATTCTCGTTAGCAATCAGCCCCAGCATTTT	CASSLGQGVILVSNQPQHF
TRBJ1-2	11	TRBV28	.	.	TGTGCCAGCAGTTTATCCTATGGCTACACCTTC	CASSLSYGYTF
TRBJ1-2	13	TRBV3-1/TRBV3-2	.	.	TGTGCCAGCACCAAGGTTGGGGGCACGGGCTACACCTTC	CASTKVGGTGYTF
TRBJ2-2	12	TRBV28	few	.	TGTGCCAGCAGTGTTAACACCGGGGAGCTGTTTTTT	CASSVNTGELFF
TRBJ1-6	16	TRBV5-5	.	.	TGTGCCAGCAGCCGAACATCGGGGAGGGATAATTCACCCCTCCACTTT	CASSRTSGRDNSPLHF
TRBJ1-2	12	TRBV9	.	.	TGTGCCAGCAGCGGGAACGAGGGTGGCTACACCTTC	CASSGNEGGYTF
TRBJ2-1	16	TRBV7-2	.	TRBD2	TGTGCCAGCAGCCCACCGGGACTAGCGGGTTACAATGAGCAGTTCTTC	CASSPPGLAGYNEQFF
TRBJ1-1	14	TRBV30	.	.	TGTGCCTGGAGAACCCGGCAGGTAAACACTGAAGCTTTCTTT	CAWRTRQVNTEAFF
TRBJ2-7	16	TRBV18	.	.	TGTGCCAGCTCACCACCGGGACCGCTACTGTCCTACGAGCAGTACTTC	CASSPPGPLLSYEQYF
TRBJ2-7	12	TRBV4-1	once	.	TGCGCCAGCAGCCAAGTGCCTACCGAGCAGTACTTC	CASSQVPTEQYF
TRBJ2-7	12	TRBV30	once	.	TGTGCCTGGAGTGTACAAGGGATCGAGCAGTACTTC	CAWSVQGIEQYF
TRBJ1-1	15	TRBV18	.	.	TGTGCCAGCTCACCACCAGTAGGAAAGAACACTGAAGCTTTCTTT	CASSPPVGKNTEAFF
TRBJ1-5	17	TRBV4-3	.	.	TGCGCCAGCAGCCAAGCTTACGGCTCGGGAGGGCATCAGCCCCAGCATTTT	CASSQAYGSGGHQPQHF
TRBJ1-4	15	TRBV2	.	.	TGTGCCAGCTGGGTTACAGGAACAACTAATGAAAAACTGTTTTTT	CASWVTGTTNEKLFF
TRBJ1-1	15	TRBV7-2	.	TRBD1	TGTGCCAGCAGCTTACAGACAGGGATGAACACTGAAGCTTTCTTT	CASSLQTGMNTEAFF
TRBJ2-5	13	TRBV11-3	.	TRBD1	TGTGCCAGCAGCCAGACAGGGGGCGCGGCCCAGTACTTC	CASSQTGGAAQYF
TRBJ2-1	17	TRBV7-8	.	TRBD1	TGTGCCAGCAGCTACTTTGTCCAGCGAACAGGGGTAAATGAGCAGTTCTTC	CASSYFVQRTGVNEQFF
TRBJ1-1	16	TRBV18	.	TRBD1	TGTGCCAGCTCACCACGGGACAGCCCCGGGGACACTGAAGCTTTCTTT	CASSPRDSPGDTEAFF
TRBJ2-5	14	TRBV9	.	.	TGTGCCAGCAGCGTAGCAGAGTACCAAGAGACCCAGTACTTC	CASSVAEYQETQYF
TRBJ1-2	16	TRBV6-5	.	.	TGTGCCAGCAGTTACTCGAGGGCAGGGCCTAACTATGGCTACACCTTC	CASSYSRAGPNYGYTF
TRBJ2-5	15	TRBV5-8	.	.	TGTGCCAGCAGCTTGGGACAGGGAGGAATGAAGACCCAGTACTTC	CASSLGQGGMKTQYF
TRBJ1-5	15	TRBV7-2	.	.	TGTGCCAGCAGCTTGAGGGGGGGTGGCAATCAGCCCCAGCATTTT	CASSLRGGGNQPQHF
TRBJ1-4	15	TRBV28	.	TRBD1	TGTGCCAGCAGTCAAAGTACAGGGGGGGGAGAAAAACTGTTTTTT	CASSQSTGGGEKLFF
TRBJ1-5	14	TRBV2	.	.	TGTGCCAGCAGTGAATTTTCAGGTAATCAGCCCCAGCATTTT	CASSEFSGNQPQHF
TRBJ1-1	14	TRBV24-1	.	TRBD1	TGTGCCACCAGGGGGACAGGGGAGAACACTGAAGCTTTCTTT	CATRGTGENTEAFF
TRBJ2-4	12	TRBV2	.	.	TGTGCCAGCAGGGGGGAGAGAAACATTCAGTACTTC	CASRGERNIQYF
TRBJ2-1	16	TRBV6-2/TRBV6-3	.	TRBD1	TGTGCCAGCAGTTATGTTGGCAGGGGGATGGGGAATGAGCAGTTCTTC	CASSYVGRGMGNEQFF
TRBJ2-1	16	TRBV19	.	TRBD2	TGTGCCAGTAGTATAGGGGCGCGGGGGGGCCGCGATGAGCAGTTCTTC	CASSIGARGGRDEQFF
TRBJ2-7	15	TRBV3-1/TRBV3-2	.	TRBD2	TGTGCCAGCAGCCAAGGTCCGCGGGGGGCCTACGAGCAGTACTTC	CASSQGPRGAYEQYF
TRBJ2-3	14	TRBV11-2	once	TRBD1	TGTGCCAGCAGCTTTAACAGGGGATCTGATACGCAGTATTTT	CASSFNRGSDTQYF
TRBJ1-5	15	TRBV12-5	.	TRBD1	TGTGCTAGTGGTTGGGGACAGGGTGTGGGTCAGCCCCAGCATTTT	CASGWGQGVGQPQHF
TRBJ2-5	13	TRBV11-2	.	.	TGTGCCAGCAGCCCGGGGCCGGGTGAGACCCAGTACTTC	CASSPGPGETQYF
TRBJ2-3	15	TRBV15	.	TRBD2	TGTGCCACCAGAATTCGGCGGGAGGGCACAGATACGCAGTATTTT	CATRIRREGTDTQYF
TRBJ1-4	15	TRBV28	.	.	TGTGCCAGCAGTACCGGGGGGGGCGGAAATGAAAAACTGTTTTTT	CASSTGGGGNEKLFF
TRBJ1-3	15	TRBV15	.	.	TGTGCCACCAGCGCCGGTCCGAGCTCTGGAAACACCATATATTTT	CATSAGPSSGNTIYF
TRBJ2-7	14	TRBV27	once	.	TGTGCCAGCAGTCTCAGGGGCCACTCCTACGAGCAGTACTTC	CASSLRGHSYEQYF
TRBJ2-7	18	TRBV7-9	.	TRBD1	TGTGCCAGCAGCTTTCGGGTACAGGGGTCTAAGACCACCTACGAGCAGTACTTC	CASSFRVQGSKTTYEQYF
TRBJ2-1	16	TRBV24-1	.	TRBD2	TGTGCCACCAGTGACAGGACTAGCGGGAGTCTTTATGAGCAGTTCTTC	CATSDRTSGSLYEQFF
TRBJ1-1	15	TRBV5-6	.	.	TGTGCCAGCAGCTTGATAGCGCGAACGGGATCTGAAGCTTTCTTT	CASSLIARTGSEAFF
TRBJ2-7	15	TRBV9	.	TRBD1	TGTGCCAGCAGCCCAGATGCCGGACAGGGCCACGAGCAGTACTTC	CASSPDAGQGHEQYF
TRBJ1-2	13	TRBV27	.	.	TGTGCCAGCAGTCGCACAGGGACCTATGGCTACACCTTC	CASSRTGTYGYTF
TRBJ2-1	14	TRBV7-9	.	.	TGTGCCAGCAGCTTAGTTGGGCAGAACAATGAGCAGTTCTTC	CASSLVGQNNEQFF
TRBJ1-2	15	TRBV3-1/TRBV3-2	.	.	TGTGCCAGCAGCCCCGGACAGTCCCCTAACTATGGCTACACCTTC	CASSPGQSPNYGYTF
TRBJ2-7	14	TRBV19	.	.	TGTGCCAGTAGTCCTCGGAAGGGTGGGTACGAGCAGTACTTC	CASSPRKGGYEQYF
TRBJ1-4	14	TRBV6-1	.	.	TGTGCCAGCAGTGAAGCAGGGAGGAGTGAAAAACTGTTTTTT	CASSEAGRSEKLFF
TRBJ1-5	11	TRBV19	few	.	TGTGCCGGAGGGACTTTTCAACCCCAGCATTTT	CAGGTFQPQHF
TRBJ1-1	14	TRBV19	.	.	TGTGCCAGTAGTATAGGTTACATGAACACTGAAGCTTTCTTT	CASSIGYMNTEAFF
TRBJ1-5	15	TRBV4-1	once	.	TGCGCCAGCAGCCTGGACAGTTTTAGCAATCAGCCCCAGCATTTT	CASSLDSFSNQPQHF
TRBJ1-4	20	TRBV28	.	TRBD1	TGTGCCAGCAGTTCGAGACTTCGTCGGGGTAGACAGGGGGGCAGGGAAAAACTGTTTTTT	CASSSRLRRGRQGGREKLFF